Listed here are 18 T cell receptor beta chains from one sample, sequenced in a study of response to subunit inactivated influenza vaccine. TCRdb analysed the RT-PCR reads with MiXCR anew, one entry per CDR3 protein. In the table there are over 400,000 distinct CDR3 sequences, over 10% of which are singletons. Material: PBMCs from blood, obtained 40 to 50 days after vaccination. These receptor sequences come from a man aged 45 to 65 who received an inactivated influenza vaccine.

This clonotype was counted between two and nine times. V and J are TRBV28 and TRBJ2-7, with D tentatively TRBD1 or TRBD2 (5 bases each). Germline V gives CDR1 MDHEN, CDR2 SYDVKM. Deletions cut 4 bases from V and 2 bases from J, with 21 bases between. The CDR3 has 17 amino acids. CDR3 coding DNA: TGTGCCAGCAGTTCCATTGTCCCAATGGGACGGACCTACGAGCAGTACTTC. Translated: CASSSIVPMGRTYEQYF.

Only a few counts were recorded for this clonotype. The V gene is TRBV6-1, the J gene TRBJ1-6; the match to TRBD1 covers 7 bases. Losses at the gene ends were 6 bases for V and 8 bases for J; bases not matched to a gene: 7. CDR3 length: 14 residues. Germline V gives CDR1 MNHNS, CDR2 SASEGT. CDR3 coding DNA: TGTGCCAGCAGCCACGGGACAGAGCATTCACCCCTCCACTTT. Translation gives CASSHGTEHSPLHF.

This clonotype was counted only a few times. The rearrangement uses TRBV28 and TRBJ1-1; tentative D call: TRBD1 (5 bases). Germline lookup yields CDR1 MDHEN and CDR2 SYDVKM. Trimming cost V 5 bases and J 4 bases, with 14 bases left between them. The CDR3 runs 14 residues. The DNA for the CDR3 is TGTGCCAGCAGTCCCCCCGGGGCAAGCACTGAAGCTTTCTTT. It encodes CASSPPGASTEAFF.

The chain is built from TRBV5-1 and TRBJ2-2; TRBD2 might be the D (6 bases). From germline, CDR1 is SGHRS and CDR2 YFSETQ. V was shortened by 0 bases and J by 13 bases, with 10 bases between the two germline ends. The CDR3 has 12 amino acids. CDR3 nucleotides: TGCGCCAGCAGCTTGGTGGAGGGTCTGCTGTTTTTT. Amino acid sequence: CASSLVEGLLFF.

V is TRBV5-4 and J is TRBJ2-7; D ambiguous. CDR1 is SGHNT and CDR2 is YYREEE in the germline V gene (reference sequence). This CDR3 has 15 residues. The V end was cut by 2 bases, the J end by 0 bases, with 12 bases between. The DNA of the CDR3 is TGTGCCAGCAGCTTCGGGCTCCTCGGCTCCTACGAGCAGTACTTC. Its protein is CASSFGLLGSYEQYF.

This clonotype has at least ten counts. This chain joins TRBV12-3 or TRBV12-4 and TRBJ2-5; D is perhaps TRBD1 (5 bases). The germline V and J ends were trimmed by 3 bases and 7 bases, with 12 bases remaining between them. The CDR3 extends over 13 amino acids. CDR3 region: CASSFAPRGTQYF. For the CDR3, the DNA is TGTGCCAGCAGTTTCGCACCTAGGGGGACCCAGTACTTC.

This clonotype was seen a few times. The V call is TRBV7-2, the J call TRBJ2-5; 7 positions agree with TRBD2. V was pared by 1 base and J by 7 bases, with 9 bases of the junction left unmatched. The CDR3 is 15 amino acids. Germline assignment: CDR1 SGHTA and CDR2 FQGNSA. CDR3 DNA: TGTGCCAGCAGCTTAGGCTTGGCGGGAGCTCCGACCCAGTACTTC. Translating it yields CASSLGLAGAPTQYF.

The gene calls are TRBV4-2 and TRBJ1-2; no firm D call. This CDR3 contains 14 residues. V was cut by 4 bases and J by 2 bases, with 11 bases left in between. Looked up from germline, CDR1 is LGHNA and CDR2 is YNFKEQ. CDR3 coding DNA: TGTGCCAGCAGCCCACCGGGATCCAACTATGGCTACACCTTC. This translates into CASSPPGSNYGYTF.

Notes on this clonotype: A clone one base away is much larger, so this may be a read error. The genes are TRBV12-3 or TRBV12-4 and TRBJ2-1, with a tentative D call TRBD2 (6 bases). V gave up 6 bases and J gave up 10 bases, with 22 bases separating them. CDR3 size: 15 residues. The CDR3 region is CASRTIWGRWGEQFF. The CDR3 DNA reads TGTGCCAGCAGAACGATCTGGGGGAGGTGGGGCGAGCAGTTCTTC.

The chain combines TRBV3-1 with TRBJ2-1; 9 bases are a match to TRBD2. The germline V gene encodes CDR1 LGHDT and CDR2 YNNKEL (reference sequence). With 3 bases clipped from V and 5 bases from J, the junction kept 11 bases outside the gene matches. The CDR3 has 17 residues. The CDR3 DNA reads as TGTGCCAGCAGCCACTTGGCGGGGGGGAGTTCAGACAATGAGCAGTTCTTC. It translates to CASSHLAGGSSDNEQFF.

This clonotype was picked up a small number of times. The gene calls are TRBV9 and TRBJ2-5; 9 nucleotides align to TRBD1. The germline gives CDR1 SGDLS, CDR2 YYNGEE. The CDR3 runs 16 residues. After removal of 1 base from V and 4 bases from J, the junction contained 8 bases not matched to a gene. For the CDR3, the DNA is TGTGCCAGCAGCGTAACGCCGGGACAGGGTACAGAGACCCAGTACTTC. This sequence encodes CASSVTPGQGTETQYF.

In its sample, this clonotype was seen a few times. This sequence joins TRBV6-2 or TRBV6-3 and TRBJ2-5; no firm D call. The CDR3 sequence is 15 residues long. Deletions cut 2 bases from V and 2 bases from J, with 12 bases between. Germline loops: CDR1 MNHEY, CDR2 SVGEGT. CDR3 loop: CASSYTNGYQETQYF. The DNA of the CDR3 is TGTGCCAGCAGTTACACAAACGGGTATCAAGAGACCCAGTACTTC.

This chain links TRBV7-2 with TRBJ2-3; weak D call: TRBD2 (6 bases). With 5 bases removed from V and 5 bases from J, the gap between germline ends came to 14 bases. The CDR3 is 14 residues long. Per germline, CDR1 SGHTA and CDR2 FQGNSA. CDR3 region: CASSPGRPGDTQYF. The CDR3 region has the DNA TGTGCCAGCAGCCCAGGGAGGCCGGGAGATACGCAGTATTTT.

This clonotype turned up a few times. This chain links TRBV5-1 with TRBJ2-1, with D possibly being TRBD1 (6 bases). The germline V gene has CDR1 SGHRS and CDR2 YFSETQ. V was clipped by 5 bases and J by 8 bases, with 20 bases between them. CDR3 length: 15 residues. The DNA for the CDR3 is TGCGCCAGCAGGGAACAGGGCCTCACTCAAGATGAGCAGTTCTTC. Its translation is CASREQGLTQDEQFF.

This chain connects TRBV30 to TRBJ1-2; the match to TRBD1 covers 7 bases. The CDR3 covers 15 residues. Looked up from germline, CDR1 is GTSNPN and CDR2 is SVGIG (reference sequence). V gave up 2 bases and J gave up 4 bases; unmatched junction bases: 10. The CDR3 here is CAWSQPGQSFYGYTF. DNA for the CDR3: TGTGCCTGGAGTCAACCGGGACAGTCCTTCTATGGCTACACCTTC.

The CDR3 loop is CSVGGTASFYNEQFF. Here the CDR3 DNA reads TGCAGCGTTGGGGGGACCGCGTCCTTTTACAATGAGCAGTTCTTC. The chain employs TRBV29-1 and TRBJ2-1; possibly TRBD1 or TRBD2 for D (5 bases each). CDR1 SQVTM and CDR2 ANQGSEA come from the germline V gene. Trimming shortened V by 4 bases and J by 4 bases, and 17 bases separated the two germline ends. This CDR3 comprises 15 residues.

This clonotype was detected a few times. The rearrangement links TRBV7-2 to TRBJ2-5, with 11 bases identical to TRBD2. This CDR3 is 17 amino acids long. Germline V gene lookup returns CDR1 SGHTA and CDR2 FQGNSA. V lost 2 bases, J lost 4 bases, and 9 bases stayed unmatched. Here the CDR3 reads CASSLRFSGGAPETQYF. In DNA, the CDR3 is TGTGCCAGCAGCTTACGGTTTAGCGGGGGGGCCCCAGAGACCCAGTACTTC.

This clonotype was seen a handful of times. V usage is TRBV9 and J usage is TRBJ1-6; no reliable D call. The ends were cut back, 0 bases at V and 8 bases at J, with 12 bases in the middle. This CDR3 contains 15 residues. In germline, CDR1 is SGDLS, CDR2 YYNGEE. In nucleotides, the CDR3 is TGTGCCAGCAGCGTAGGCCCGGGCTACGATTCACCCCTCCACTTT. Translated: CASSVGPGYDSPLHF.